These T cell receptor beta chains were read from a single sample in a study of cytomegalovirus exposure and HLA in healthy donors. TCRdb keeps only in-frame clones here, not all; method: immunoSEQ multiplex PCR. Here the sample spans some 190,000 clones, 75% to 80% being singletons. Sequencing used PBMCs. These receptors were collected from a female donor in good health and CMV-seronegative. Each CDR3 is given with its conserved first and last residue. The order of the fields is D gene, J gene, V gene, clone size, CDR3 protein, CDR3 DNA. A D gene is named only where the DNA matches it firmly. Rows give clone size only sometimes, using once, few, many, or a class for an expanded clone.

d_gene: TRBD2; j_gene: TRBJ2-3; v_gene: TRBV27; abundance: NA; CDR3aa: CASTLSPASGTTDTQYF; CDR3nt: TGTGCCAGCACTCTAAGTCCGGCTAGCGGGACCACAGATACGCAGTATTTT
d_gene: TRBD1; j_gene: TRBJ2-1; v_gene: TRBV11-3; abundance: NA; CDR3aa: CASKDRGDTEQFF; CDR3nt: TGTGCCAGTAAGGACAGGGGGGACACTGAGCAGTTCTTC
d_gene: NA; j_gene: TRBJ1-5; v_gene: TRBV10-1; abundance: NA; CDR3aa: CASSEVENQPQHF; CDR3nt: TGCGCCAGCAGTGAGGTAGAGAATCAGCCCCAGCATTTT
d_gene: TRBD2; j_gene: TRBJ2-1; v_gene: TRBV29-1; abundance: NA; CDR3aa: CSVGRASGRDEQFF; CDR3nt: TGCAGCGTTGGTCGGGCTAGCGGGAGGGATGAGCAGTTCTTC
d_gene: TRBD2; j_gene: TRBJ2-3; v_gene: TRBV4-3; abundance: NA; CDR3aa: CASSQEPRGLGRDTQYF; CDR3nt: TGCGCCAGCAGCCAAGAGCCCAGGGGACTAGGAAGGGATACGCAGTATTTT
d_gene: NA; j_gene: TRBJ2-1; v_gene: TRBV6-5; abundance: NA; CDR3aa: CASSFGGLYYNEQFF; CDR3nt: TGTGCCAGCAGTTTCGGCGGACTCTACTACAATGAGCAGTTCTTC
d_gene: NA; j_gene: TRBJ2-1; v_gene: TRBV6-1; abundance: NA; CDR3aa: CASSENSGIRPYNEQFF; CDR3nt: TGTGCCAGCAGCGAAAATTCCGGGATCCGGCCTTACAATGAGCAGTTCTTC
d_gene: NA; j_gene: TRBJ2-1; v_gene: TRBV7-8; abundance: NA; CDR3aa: CASSNERGYRNEQFF; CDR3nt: TGTGCCAGCAGCAACGAAAGGGGTTATAGGAATGAGCAGTTCTTC
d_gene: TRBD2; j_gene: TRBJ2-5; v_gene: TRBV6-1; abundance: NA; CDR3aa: CASILGGDQETQYF; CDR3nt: TGTGCCAGCATTCTGGGGGGGGACCAAGAGACCCAGTACTTC
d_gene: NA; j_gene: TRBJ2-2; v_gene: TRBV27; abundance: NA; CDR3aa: CASRHIQGPGELFF; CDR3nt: TGTGCCAGCAGGCACATACAGGGTCCAGGGGAGCTGTTTTTT
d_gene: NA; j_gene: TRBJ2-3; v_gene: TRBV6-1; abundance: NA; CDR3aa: CASSVRGDGDTQYF; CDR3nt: TGTGCCAGCAGTGTCAGGGGGGACGGAGATACGCAGTATTTT
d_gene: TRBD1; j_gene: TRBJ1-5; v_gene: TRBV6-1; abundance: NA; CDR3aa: CASSDSGGGQPQHF; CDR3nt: TGTGCCAGCAGTGATTCAGGGGGAGGTCAGCCCCAGCATTTT
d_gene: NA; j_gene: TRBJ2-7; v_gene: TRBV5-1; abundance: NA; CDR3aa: CASSDTGSYEQYF; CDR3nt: TGCGCCAGCAGCGACACAGGGTCCTACGAGCAGTACTTC
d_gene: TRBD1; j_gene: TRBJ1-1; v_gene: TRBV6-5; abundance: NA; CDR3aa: CASSYFTQGATEAFF; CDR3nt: TGTGCCAGCAGTTACTTCACGCAGGGGGCCACTGAAGCTTTCTTT
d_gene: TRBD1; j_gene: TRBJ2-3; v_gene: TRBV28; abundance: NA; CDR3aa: CASGQGTTDTQYF; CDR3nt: TGTGCCAGCGGACAGGGGACCACAGATACGCAGTATTTT
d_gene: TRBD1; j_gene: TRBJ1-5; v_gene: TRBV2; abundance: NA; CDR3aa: CASGETGEDQPQHF; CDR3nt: TGTGCCAGCGGAGAGACAGGGGAGGATCAGCCCCAGCATTTT
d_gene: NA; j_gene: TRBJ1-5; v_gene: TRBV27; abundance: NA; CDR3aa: CASSPDSRRAQHF; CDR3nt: TGTGCCAGCAGTCCGGACTCACGGAGGGCCCAGCATTTT
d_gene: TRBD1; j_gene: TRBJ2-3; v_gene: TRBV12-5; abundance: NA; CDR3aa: CASGPGQGAPEDTQYF; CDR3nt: TGTGCTAGTGGCCCCGGACAGGGGGCGCCTGAAGATACGCAGTATTTT
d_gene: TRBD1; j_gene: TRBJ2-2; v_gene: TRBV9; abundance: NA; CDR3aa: CASSPQDRSSTGELFF; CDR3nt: TGTGCCAGCAGCCCCCAGGACAGGTCCTCCACCGGGGAGCTGTTTTTT
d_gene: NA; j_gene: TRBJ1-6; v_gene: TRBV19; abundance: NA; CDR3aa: CASSVTAYNSPLHF; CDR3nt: TGTGCCAGTAGTGTCACAGCATATAATTCACCCCTCCACTTT
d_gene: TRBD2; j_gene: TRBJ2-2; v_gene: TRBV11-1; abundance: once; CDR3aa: CASSTGLAGAITGELFF; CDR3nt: TGTGCCAGCAGCACGGGACTAGCGGGGGCTATAACCGGGGAGCTGTTTTTT
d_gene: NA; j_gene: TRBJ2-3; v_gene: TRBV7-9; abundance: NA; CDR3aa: CASSIGQGGSGRSTDTQYF; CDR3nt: TGTGCCAGCAGCATCGGACAGGGGGGTAGCGGGAGGAGCACAGATACGCAGTATTTT
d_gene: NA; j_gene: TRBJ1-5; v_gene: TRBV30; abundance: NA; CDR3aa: CAWRKRGSSNQPQHF; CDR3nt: TGTGCCTGGAGAAAAAGAGGGAGTAGCAATCAGCCCCAGCATTTT
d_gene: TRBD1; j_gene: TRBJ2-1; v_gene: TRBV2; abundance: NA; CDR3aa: CASSRPRTGVYNEQFF; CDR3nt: TGTGCCAGCAGCCGACCGCGGACAGGGGTTTACAATGAGCAGTTCTTC
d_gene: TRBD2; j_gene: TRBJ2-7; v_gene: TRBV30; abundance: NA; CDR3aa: CAWSGGGRKLNF; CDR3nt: TGTGCCTGGAGTGGAGGCGGGAGGAAGCTCAACTTC
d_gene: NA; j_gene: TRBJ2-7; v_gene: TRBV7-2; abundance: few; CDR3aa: CASSRTGRLAGFYEQYF; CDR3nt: TGTGCCAGCAGCCGGACAGGCCGTCTAGCGGGTTTTTACGAGCAGTACTTC
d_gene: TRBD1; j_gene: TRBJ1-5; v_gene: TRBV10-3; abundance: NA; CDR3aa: CAISESGQGQPQHF; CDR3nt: TGTGCCATCAGTGAGTCGGGACAGGGGCAGCCCCAGCATTTT
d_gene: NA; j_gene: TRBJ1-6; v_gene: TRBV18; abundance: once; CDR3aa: CASSPPGRNSPLHF; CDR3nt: TGTGCCAGCTCACCACCGGGGCGCAATTCACCCCTCCACTTT
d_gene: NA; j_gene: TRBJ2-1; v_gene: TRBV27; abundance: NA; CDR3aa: CASIHRGSGEQFF; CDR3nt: TGTGCCAGCATCCACCGGGGTTCTGGGGAGCAGTTCTTC
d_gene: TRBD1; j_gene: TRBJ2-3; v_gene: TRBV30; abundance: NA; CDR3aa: CAWSSTGGTDTQYF; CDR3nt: TGTGCCTGGAGTTCCACAGGGGGCACAGATACGCAGTATTTT
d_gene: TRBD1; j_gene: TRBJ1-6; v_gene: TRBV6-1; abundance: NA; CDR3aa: CASSETGDNSPLHF; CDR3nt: TGTGCCAGCAGTGAGACAGGGGATAATTCACCCCTCCACTTT
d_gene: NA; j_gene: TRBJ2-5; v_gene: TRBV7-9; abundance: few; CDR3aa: CASSPAGDPQETQYF; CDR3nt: TGTGCCAGCAGCCCAGCAGGGGATCCTCAAGAGACCCAGTACTTC
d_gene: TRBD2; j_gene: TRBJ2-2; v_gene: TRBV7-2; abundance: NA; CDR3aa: CASSLISGRANTGELFF; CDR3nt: TGTGCCAGCAGCTTAATCAGCGGGAGAGCGAACACCGGGGAGCTGTTTTTT